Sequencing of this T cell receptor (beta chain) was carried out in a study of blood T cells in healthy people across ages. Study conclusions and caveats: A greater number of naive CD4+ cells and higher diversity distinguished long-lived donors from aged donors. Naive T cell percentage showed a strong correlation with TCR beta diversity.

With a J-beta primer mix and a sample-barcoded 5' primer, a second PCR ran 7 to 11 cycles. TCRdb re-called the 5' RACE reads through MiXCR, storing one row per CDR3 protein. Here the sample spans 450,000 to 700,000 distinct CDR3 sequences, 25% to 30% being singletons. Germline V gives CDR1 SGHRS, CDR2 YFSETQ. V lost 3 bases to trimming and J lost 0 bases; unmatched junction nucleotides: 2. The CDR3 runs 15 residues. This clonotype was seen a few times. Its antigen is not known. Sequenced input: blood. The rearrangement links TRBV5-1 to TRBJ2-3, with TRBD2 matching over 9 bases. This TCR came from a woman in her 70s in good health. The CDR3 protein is CASSSRGGSTDTQYF. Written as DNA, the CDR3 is TGCGCCAGCAGCTCGCGGGGGGGCAGCACAGATACGCAGTATTTT. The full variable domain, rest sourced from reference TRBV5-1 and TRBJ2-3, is KAGVTQTPRYLIKTRGQQVTLSCSPISGHRSVSWYQQTPGQGLQFLFEYFSETQRNKGNFPGRFSGRQFSNSRSEMNVSTLELGDSALYLCASSSRGGSTDTQYFGPGTRLTVL.